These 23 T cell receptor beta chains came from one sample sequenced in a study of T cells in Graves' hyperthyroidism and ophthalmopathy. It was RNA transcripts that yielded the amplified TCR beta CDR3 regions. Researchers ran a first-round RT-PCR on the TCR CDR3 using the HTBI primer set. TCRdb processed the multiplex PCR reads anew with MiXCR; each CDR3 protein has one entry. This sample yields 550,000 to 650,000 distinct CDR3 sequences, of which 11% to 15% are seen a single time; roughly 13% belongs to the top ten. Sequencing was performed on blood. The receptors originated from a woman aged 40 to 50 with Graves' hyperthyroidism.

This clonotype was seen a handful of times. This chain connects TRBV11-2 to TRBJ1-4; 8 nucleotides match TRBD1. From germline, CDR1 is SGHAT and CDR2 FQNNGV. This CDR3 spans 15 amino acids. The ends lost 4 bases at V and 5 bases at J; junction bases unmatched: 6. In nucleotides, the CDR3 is TGTGCCAGCAGCTCCTATACAGGGGGAAATGAAAAACTGTTTTTT. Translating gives CASSSYTGGNEKLFF. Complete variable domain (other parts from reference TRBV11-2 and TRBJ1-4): EAGVAQSPRYKIIEKRQSVAFWCNPISGHATLYWYQQILGQGPKLLIQFQNNGVVDDSQLPKDRFSAERLKGVDSTLKIQPAKLEDSAVYLCASSSYTGGNEKLFFGSGTQLSVL.

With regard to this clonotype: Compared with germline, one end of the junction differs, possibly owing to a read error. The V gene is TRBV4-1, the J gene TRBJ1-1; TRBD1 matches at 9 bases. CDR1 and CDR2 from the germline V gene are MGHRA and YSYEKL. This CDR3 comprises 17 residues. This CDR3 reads CASSQPWTGAANAEAFF. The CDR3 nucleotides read TGCGCCAGCAGCCAACCCTGGACAGGGGCGGCGAACGCTGAAGCTTTCTTT.

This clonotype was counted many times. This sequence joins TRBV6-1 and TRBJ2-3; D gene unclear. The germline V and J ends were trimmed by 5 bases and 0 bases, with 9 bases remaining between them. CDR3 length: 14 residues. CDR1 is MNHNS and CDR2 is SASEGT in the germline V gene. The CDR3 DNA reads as TGTGCCAGCAGTTCACCGTCTAGCACAGATACGCAGTATTTT. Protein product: CASSSPSSTDTQYF.

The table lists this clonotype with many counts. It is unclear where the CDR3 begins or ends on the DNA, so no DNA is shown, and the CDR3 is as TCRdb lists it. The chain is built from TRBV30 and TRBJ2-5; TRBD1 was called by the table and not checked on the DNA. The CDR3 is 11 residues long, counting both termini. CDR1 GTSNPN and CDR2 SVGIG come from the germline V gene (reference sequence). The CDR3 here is CAWGSGASEYF.

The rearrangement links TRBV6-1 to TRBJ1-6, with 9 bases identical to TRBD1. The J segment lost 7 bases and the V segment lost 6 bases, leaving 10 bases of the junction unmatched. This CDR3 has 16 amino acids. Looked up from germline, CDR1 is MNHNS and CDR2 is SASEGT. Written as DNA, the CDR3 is TGTGCCAGCAGCATACAGGGGGCTTTTGGAAATTCACCCCTCCACTTT. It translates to CASSIQGAFGNSPLHF.

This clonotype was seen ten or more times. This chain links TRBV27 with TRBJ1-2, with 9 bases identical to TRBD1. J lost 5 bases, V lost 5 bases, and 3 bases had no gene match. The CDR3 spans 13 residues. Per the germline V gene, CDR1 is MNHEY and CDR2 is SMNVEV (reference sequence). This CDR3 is CASSHRGLYGYTF. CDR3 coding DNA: TGTGCCAGCAGTCACAGGGGGCTTTATGGCTACACCTTC.

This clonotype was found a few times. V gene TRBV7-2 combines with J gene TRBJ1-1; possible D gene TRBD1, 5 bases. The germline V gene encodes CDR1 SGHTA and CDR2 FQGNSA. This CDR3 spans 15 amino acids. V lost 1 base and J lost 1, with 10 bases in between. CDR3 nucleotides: TGTGCCAGCAGCTTAGTAGGGGCCGGGAACACTGAAGCTTTCTTT. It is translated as CASSLVGAGNTEAFF.

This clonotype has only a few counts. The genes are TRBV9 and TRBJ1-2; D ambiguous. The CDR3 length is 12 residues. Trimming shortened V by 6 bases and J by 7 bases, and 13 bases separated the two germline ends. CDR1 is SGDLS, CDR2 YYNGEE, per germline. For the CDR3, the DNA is TGTGCCAGCAAATCCGGTGGTGGTGGCTACACCTTC. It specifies CASKSGGGGYTF.

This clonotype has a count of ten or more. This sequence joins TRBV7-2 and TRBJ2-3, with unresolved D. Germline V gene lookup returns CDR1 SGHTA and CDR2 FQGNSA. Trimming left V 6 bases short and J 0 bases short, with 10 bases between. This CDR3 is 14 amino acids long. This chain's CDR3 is CASRTQASTDTQYF. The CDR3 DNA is TGTGCCAGCAGAACCCAAGCCAGCACAGATACGCAGTATTTT. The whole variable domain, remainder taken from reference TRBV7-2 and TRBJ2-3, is GAGVSQSPSNKVTEKGKDVELRCDPISGHTALYWYRQSLGQGLEFLIYFQGNSAPDKSGLPSDRFSAERTGGSVSTLTIQRTQQEDSAVYLCASRTQASTDTQYFGPGTRLTVL.

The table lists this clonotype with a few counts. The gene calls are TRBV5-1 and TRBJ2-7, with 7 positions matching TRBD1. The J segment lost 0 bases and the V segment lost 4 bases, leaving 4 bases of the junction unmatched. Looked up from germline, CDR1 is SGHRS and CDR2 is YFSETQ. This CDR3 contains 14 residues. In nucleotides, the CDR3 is TGCGCCAGCAGCAGGGACAGCAGCTCCTACGAGCAGTACTTC. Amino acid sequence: CASSRDSSSYEQYF.

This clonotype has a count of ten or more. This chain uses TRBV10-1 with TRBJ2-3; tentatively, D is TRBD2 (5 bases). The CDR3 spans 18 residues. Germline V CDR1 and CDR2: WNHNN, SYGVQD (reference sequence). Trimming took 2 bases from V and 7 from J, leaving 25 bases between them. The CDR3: CASSEEVAGMGSRNTQYF. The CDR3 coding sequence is TGCGCCAGCAGTGAGGAAGTTGCGGGTATGGGATCGCGGAATACGCAGTATTTT.

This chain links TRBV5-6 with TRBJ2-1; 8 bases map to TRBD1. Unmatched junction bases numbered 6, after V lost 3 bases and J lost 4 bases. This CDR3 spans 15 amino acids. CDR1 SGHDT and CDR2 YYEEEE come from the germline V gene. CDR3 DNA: TGTGCCAGCAGCTCGACAGGGGTCCAGTACAATGAGCAGTTCTTC. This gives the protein CASSSTGVQYNEQFF. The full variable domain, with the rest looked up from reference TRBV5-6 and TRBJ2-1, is DAGVTQSPTHLIKTRGQQVTLRCSPKSGHDTVSWYQQALGQGPQFIFQYYEEEERQRGNFPDRFSGHQFPNYSSELNVNALLLGDSALYLCASSSTGVQYNEQFFGPGTRLTVL.

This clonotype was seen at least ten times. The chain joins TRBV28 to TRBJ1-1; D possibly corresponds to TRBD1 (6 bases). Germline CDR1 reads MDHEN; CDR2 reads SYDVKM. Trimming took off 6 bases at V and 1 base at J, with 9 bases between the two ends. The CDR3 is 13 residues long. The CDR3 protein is CASRLDRNTEAFF. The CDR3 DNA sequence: TGTGCCAGCAGGTTGGACAGGAACACTGAAGCTTTCTTT.

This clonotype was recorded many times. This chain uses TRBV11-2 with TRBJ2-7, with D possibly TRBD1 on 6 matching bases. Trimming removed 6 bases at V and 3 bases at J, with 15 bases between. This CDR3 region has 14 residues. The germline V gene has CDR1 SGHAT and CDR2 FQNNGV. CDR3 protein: CASRTRTGNYEQYF. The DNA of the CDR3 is TGTGCCAGCAGAACGCGAACAGGGAACTACGAGCAGTACTTC.

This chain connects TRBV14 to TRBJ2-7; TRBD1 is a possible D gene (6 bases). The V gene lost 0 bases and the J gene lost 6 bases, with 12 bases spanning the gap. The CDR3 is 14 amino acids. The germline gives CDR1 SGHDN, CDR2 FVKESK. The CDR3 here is CASSQDLDSIEQYF. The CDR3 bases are TGTGCCAGCAGCCAAGATTTGGACAGTATCGAGCAGTACTTC. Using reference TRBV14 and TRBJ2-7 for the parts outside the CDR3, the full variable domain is EAGVTQFPSHSVIEKGQTVTLRCDPISGHDNLYWYRRVMGKEIKFLLHFVKESKQDESGMPNNRFLAERTGGTYSTLKVQPAELEDSGVYFCASSQDLDSIEQYFGPGTRLTVT.

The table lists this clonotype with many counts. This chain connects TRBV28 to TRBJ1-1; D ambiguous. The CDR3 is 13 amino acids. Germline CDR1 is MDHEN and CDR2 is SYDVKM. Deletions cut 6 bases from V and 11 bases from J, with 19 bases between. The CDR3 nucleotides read TGTGCCAGCAGCCTACCCCAGGCGGATGGGGCTTTCTTT. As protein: CASSLPQADGAFF.

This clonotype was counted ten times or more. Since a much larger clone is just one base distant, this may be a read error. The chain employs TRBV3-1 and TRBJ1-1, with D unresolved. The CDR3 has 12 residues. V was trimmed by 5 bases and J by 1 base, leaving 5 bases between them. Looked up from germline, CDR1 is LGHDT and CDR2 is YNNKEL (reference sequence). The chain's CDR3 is CASSYQNTEAFF. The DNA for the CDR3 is TGTGCCAGCAGCTACCAGAACACTGAAGCTTTCTTT. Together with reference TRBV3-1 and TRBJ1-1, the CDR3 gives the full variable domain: DTAVSQTPKYLVTQMGNDKSIKCEQNLGHDTMYWYKQDSKKFLKIMFSYNNKELIINETVPNRFSPKSPDKAHLNLHINSLELGDSAVYFCASSYQNTEAFFGQGTRLTVV.

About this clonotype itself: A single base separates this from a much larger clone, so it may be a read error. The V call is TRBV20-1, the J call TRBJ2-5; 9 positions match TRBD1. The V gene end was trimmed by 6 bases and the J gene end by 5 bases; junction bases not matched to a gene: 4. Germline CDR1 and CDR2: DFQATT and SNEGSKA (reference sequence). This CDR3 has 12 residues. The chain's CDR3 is CSATGGAETQYF. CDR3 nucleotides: TGCAGTGCCACAGGGGGCGCGGAGACCCAGTACTTC.

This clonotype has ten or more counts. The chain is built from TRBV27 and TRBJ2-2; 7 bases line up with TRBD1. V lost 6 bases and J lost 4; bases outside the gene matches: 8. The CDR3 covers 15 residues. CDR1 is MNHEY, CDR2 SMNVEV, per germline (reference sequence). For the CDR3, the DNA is TGTGCCAGCAGATTCGACAGGGTAGTCACCGGGGAGCTGTTTTTT. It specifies CASRFDRVVTGELFF.

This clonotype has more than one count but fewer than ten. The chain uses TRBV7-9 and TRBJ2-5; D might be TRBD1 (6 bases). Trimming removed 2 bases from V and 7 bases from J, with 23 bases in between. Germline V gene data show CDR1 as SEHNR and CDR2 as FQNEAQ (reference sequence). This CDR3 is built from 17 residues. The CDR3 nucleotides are TGTGCCAGCAGCTTACCACCAGGGACACAGCTTATAGCGACCCAGTACTTC. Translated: CASSLPPGTQLIATQYF.

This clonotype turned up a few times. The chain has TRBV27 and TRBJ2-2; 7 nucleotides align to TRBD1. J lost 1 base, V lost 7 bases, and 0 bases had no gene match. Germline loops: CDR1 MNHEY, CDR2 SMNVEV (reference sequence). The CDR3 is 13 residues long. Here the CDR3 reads CASTGGNTGELFF. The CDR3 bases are TGTGCCAGCACAGGGGGGAACACCGGGGAGCTGTTTTTT.

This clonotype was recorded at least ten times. The CDR3 DNA reads TGTGCCAGCAGTTCCTTTTCTAGCGGGACATACGAGCAGTACTTC. It yields the protein CASSSFSSGTYEQYF. The chain carries TRBV28 and TRBJ2-7; 9 nucleotides agree with TRBD2. CDR1 and CDR2 (germline): MDHEN, SYDVKM. The junction had 8 bases not matched to a gene; V was cut back by 4 bases and J by 4 bases. The CDR3 sequence is 15 residues long.

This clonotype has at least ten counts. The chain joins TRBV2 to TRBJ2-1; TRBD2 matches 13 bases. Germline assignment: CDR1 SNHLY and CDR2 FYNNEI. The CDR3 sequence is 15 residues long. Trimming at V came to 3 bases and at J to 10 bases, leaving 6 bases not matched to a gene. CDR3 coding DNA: TGTGCCAGCAGTGATGGACTAGCGGGAGTTAAAGAGCAGTTCTTC. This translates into CASSDGLAGVKEQFF.